This TCR beta chain originates from a study of cytomegalovirus exposure and HLA in healthy donors (dated by TCRdb to about 2017). Turning to the overall study: In an earlier analysis of approximately 640 of the donors, less than 350 Gb of sequence data and approximately 100 million unique TCR beta sequences from some 170 million T cells were reported. Roughly 300 gigabases of sequencing data and approximately 93 million unique TCR sequences were included in an early release covering around 600 HLA-typed donors. Of the 350 to 450 genotyped donors, 65% to 90% fell in the genetic ancestry cluster associated with self-reported Caucasian donors. The study aimed to test whether cataloging public T cell receptors could reveal signatures of past pathogen exposure. The study profiled the T cell repertoires of hundreds of subjects by immunosequencing and related them to cytomegalovirus serostatus. A separate validation cohort of about 110 different subjects was used in addition to the approximately 640-subject first cohort. To predict cytomegalovirus infection status, the study brought together high-throughput TCR immunosequencing, statistical association of individual TCRs with disease status, and machine learning. To study patterns of TCR occurrence, a later analysis re-analyzed previously published TCR beta repertoires from hundreds of donors and added high-resolution HLA genotyping. In the later analysis, no new phenotypic data were used to find candidate immune exposures; instead, reliance was placed on TCR beta sequences and their occurrence across donors. An earlier analysis of a few hundred of the donors applied high-throughput TCR beta sequencing to assess whether each TCR beta V gene segment acted as functional or pseudogenic. Donor age, sex, ethnicity and CMV serostatus were collected together with the repertoire data. In a later genetic analysis, genome-wide SNP genotypes for 398 of the 666 donors were used, and that subset was treated as a discovery cohort. All discovery cohort repertoires had been generated using a single sequencing platform. Class I and class II HLA loci were covered by the typing at four-digit resolution. Typing coverage differed by locus: A, B, C, DRB1 and DQB1 were typed in about 620-630 donors, DQA1 in about 560, DPA1 in 600 to 610, and DPB1 in approximately 450. Because of strong linkage in the cohort, roughly five DR-DQ haplotypes were treated as single units for association and clustering. Across some 400 genotyped donors of the cohort, an average of 235,054 unique TCR beta nucleotide sequences per donor were sequenced, and roughly a sixth of those sequences were non-productive.

Notes on this clone: This receptor's antigen is unknown. The sample holds no much larger clone one base away, and base qualities are not on file.

Libraries were prepared through the immunoSEQ multiplex PCR assay. A mixture of 60 forward primers for TCR Vbeta segments and 13 reverse primers for TCR Jbeta segments was used in the multiplex PCR. The CDR3 region of rearranged TCR beta genes was amplified from genomic DNA by a multiplex PCR assay. The amplified TCR beta libraries were sequenced on the Illumina HiSeq System as 87-base-pair reads. From the authors' description of their analysis: A later analysis tallied 75 million to 95 million unique TCR beta chains across the 550 to 850 repertoires, and about 10 million of those chains were shared by two or more donors. To remove PCR and sequencing errors, raw reads were error-corrected and collapsed into unique sequences using a nearest-neighbor algorithm that merged closely related sequences. Alignment of CDR3 sequences to IMGT reference sequences was used to assign V, D and J gene segments. For a sequence to be retained, a match of at least six nucleotides was required to both a V gene segment and a J gene segment. Rearrangements were called productive when the CDR3 lacked stop codons and stayed in frame with V and J; all others were non-productive. CDR3 was defined according to IMGT convention as the region running from the second conserved V-encoded cysteine to the conserved J-encoded phenylalanine. The earlier analysis of 500 to 750 of the donors excluded any sequence lacking an unambiguous match to a single V gene segment. An earlier analysis of several hundred of the donors called V segments functional above 56.7% productive rearrangements and segregating when the between-donor standard deviation exceeded 5%. A statistical classification framework was built for diagnosing cytomegalovirus status from the catalog of TCR beta chain sequences. A later analysis assigned V and J genes by comparing TCR nucleotide sequences with IMGT/GENE-DB human TR gene sequences. A later analysis assigned CDR3 sequences and most-parsimonious VDJ recombination scenarios with the TCRdist pipeline. In a later analysis, every TCR beta chain was defined by the combination of its CDR3 amino acid sequence and its V-gene family, and reads without a unique V-gene family were dropped. As a way to deal with suspected cross-contamination and a sequencing artifact, a later analysis dropped 450 to 600 nucleotide sequences that were highly shared and had low generation probability. In a later analysis, a clonal expansion index was calculated for each public chain from normalized within-repertoire ranks of inferred template counts. In a later analysis, generation probabilities were computed using a VDJ recombination model fitted to out-of-frame rearrangements, and the results were checked against IGoR. A later analysis scored TCR-TCR, TCR-HLA and TCR-CMV co-occurrence with hypergeometric tests, applying a repertoire-size bias correction to TCR pairs. False discovery rates were estimated in a later analysis by permuting HLA or CMV assignments 20 times. A later analysis grouped co-occurring TCRs with DBSCAN, adding TCRdist sequence similarity when clustering within HLA-allele-positive subsets. For co-occurrence clustering, repertoires with fewer than 30,000 or more than 120,000 public chains were excluded, along with 4 to 6 repertoires with anomalous nucleotide sharing. TCRdb provides this immuneACCESS table in a form limited to in-frame rearrangements. Some clones are lacking; in checked studies, under half of them reflect an unresolved V gene, and why the rest are absent is not known. V, J and clone size were drawn from that table, and D and trimming were deduced from the DNA. The sample records approximately 110,000 clones, approximately 80% of which are singletons. The ten largest account for 3.5% to 4.5% of the sample.

Broader findings and caveats from the paper: Roughly uniform sequencing depth across donors was assumed in presence/absence analyses, although this assumption may not hold. A further reported finding was that TCR beta sequences accurately predicted the HLA-A and HLA-B alleles for most subjects in the first cohort. Because HLA typing was missing for some donors at each locus, association tests included only the typed subset. In a later genetic analysis, a missense DCLRE1C variant was associated with V-gene and J-gene trimming of TCR beta chains, and the association was replicated in an independent cohort. In vitro tests confirmed that a few of the cytomegalovirus-associated TCR beta chains recognize cytomegalovirus antigens. Assigning TCR associations to individual alleles was difficult when HLA alleles, especially DR and DQ, strongly co-occurred. Specific HLA alleles were associated with some 15,000 TCR beta sequences at a false discovery rate of 0.05 in a later analysis. Because counts were too low, some 16 rarely observed V segments, including chromosome 9 orphons, were excluded from the earlier analysis of 500 to 700 of the donors. Immune exposure information for the cohort was limited to CMV serostatus. Several of the top co-occurrence clusters appeared to be linked to parvovirus B19, influenza, CMV and Epstein-Barr virus, according to a later analysis. In a later analysis, HLA-associated TCR beta chains were found to be more clonally expanded and to have lower generation probabilities than equally common non-associated chains. Cytomegalovirus status was reported to be diagnosed by the classifier with high specificity and sensitivity in both the original and validation cohorts. A total of 150 or so TCR beta chains were listed by the study as associated with cytomegalovirus. Correlated functional status among segregating V segments might be attributable to linkage disequilibrium, but an unknown experimental factor could not be ruled out. Most TCR sequences were seen in very few donors, while some public TCRs were found in many individuals. A group of highly shared sequence variants was considered likely to be a technical artifact of the sequencing pipeline. According to a later analysis, most CMV-associated TCR beta chains appeared to be HLA-restricted, and the HLA associations seemed to be driven largely by CMV exposure. A later analysis found that TCR association rates varied across HLA loci, with DRB1 alleles showing the most associated TCRs and HLA-C alleles the fewest. The authors suggested that the approach could potentially be generalized to other disease states and immunological phenotypes. According to a later genetic analysis, donors in an Asian-associated ancestry cluster had fewer N-insertions in productive TCRs than the roughly 670-donor mean. In an earlier analysis of some 500 of the donors, most TCR beta V segments were observed in productive rearrangements about 90% or about 30% of the time, broadly matching IMGT annotations. In this cohort, only TCR beta chains were sequenced, and detectable features were limited by the absence of alpha or paired-chain data.

The cohort was made up of 650 to 700 healthy bone marrow donors. All cohort members were sampled while nominally healthy, although unrecorded immune exposures were likely present. CMV serostatus was positive for roughly 290 and negative for 352 of the 666 cohort members, and was not recorded for this donor. A peripheral blood sample was provided by each donor, and peripheral blood mononuclear cells were used for TCR beta sequencing. Genomic DNA extraction from the blood cell samples was performed with the Qiagen DNeasy Blood Extraction Kit. The specimen sequenced was PBMCs. The source is a human donor in good health.

The base sequence is TGTGCCAGCAGCCAAGGCGGGCCCCAGCATTTT. Translated, it reads CASSQGGPQHF. This sequence uses TRBV7-2 and TRBJ1-5, with no reliable assignment of the D segment. CDR1 is given as SGHTA and CDR2 as FQGNSA, both from the germline V gene. The junction carries 8 bases between V and J, which are trimmed by 5 bases and 9 bases respectively. The cysteine opens and the phenylalanine closes a CDR3 of 11 amino acids. Just CDR3 DNA is preserved here, 33 bases in frame from base 1.